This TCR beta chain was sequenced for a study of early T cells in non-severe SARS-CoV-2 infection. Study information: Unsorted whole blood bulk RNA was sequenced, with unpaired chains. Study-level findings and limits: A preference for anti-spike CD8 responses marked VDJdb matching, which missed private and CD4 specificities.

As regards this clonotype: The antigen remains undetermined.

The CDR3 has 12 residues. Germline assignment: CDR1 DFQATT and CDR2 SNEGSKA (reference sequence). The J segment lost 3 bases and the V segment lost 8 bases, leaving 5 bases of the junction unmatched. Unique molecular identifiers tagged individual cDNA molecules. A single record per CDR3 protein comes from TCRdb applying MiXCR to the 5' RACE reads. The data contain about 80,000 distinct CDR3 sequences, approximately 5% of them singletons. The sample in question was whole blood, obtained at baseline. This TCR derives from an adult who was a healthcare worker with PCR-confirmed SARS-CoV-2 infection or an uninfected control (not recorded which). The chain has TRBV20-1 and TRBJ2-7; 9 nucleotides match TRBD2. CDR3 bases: TGCAGTTCCGGGACTAGCAGCTACGAGCAGTACTTC. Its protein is CSSGTSSYEQYF.